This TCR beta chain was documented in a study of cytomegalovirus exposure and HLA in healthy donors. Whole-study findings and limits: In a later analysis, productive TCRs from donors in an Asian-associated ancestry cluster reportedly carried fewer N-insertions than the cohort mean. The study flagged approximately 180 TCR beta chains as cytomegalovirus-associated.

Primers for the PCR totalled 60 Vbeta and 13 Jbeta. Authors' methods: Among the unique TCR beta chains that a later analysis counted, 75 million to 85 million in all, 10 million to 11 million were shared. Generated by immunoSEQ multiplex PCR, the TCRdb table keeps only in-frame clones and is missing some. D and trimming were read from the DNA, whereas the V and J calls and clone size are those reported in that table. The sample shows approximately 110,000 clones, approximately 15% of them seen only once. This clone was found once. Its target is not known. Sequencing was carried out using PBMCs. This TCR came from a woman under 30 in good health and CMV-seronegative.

CDR3 nucleotide sequence: TGTGCCAGCAGCCTCGGACTAGCGGGTGTCGAGACCCAGTACTTC. Translating it yields CASSLGLAGVETQYF. The chain is built from TRBV2 and TRBJ2-5, with 11 bases that match TRBD2. Trimming removed 6 bases from V and 5 bases from J; junction bases left unmatched: 8. The CDR3 has 15 amino acids. Germline V gene data show CDR1 as SNHLY and CDR2 as FYNNEI.